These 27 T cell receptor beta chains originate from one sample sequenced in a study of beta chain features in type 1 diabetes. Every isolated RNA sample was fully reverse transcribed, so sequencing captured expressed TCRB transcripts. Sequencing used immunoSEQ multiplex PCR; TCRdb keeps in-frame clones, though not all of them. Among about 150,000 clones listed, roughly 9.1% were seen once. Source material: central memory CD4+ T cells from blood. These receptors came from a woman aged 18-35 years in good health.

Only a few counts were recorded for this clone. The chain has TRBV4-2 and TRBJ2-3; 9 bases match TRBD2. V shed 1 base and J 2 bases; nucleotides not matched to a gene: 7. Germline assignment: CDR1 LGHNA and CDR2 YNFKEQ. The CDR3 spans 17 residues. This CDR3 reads CASSQGGSGGTTDTQYF. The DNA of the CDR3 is TGTGCCAGCAGCCAAGGTGGAAGCGGGGGGACCACAGATACGCAGTATTTT.

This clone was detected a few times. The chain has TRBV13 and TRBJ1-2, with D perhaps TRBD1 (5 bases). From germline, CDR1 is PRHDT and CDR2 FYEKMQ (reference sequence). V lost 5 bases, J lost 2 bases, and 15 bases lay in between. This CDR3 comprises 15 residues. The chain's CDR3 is CASSPSGGSNYGYTF. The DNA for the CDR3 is TGTGCCAGCAGCCCCAGCGGGGGGTCAAACTATGGCTACACCTTC.

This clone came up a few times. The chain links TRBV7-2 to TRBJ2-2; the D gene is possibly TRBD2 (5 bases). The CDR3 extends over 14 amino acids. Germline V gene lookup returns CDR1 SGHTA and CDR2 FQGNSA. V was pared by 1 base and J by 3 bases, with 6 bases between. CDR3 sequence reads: CASSLGGYTGELFF. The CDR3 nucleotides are TGTGCCAGCAGCTTAGGAGGGTACACCGGGGAGCTGTTTTTT.

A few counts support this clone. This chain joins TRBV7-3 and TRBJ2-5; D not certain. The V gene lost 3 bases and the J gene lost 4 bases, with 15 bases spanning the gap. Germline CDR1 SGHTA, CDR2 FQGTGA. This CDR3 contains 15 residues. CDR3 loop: CASSFTYGLGETQYF. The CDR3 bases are TGTGCCAGCAGCTTCACGTACGGGTTGGGAGAGACCCAGTACTTC. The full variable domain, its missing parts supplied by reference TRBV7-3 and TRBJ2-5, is GAGVSQTPSNKVTEKGKYVELRCDPISGHTALYWYRQSLGQGPEFLIYFQGTGAADDSGLPNDRFFAVRPEGSVSTLKIQRTERGDSAVYLCASSFTYGLGETQYFGPGTRLLVL.

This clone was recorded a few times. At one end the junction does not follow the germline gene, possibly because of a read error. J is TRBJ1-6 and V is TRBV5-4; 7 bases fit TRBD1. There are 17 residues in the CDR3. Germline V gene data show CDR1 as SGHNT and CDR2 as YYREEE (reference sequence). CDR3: CASSQVAPWAGGSPLHF. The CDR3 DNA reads TGCGCCAGCAGCCAAGTGGCACCGTGGGCAGGGGGTTCACCCCTCCACTTT.

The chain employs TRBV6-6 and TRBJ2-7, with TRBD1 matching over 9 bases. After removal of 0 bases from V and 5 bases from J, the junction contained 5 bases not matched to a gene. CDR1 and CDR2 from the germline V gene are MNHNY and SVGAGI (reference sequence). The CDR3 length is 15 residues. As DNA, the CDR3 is TGTGCCAGCAGTTACTCAGGACAGGGGACCCACGAGCAGTACTTC. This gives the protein CASSYSGQGTHEQYF.

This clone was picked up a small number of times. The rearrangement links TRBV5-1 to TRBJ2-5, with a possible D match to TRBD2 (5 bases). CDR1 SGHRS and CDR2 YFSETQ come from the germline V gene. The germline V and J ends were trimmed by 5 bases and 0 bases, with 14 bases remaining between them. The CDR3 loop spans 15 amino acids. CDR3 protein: CASRGESQYQETQYF. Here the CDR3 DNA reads TGCGCCAGCAGGGGAGAATCCCAGTACCAAGAGACCCAGTACTTC. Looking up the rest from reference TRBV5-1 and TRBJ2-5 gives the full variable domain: KAGVTQTPRYLIKTRGQQVTLSCSPISGHRSVSWYQQTPGQGLQFLFEYFSETQRNKGNFPGRFSGRQFSNSRSEMNVSTLELGDSALYLCASRGESQYQETQYFGPGTRLLVL.

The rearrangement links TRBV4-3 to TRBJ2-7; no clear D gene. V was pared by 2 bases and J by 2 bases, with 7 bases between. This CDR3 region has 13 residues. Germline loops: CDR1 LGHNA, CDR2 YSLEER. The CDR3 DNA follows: TGCGCCAGCAGCCAAATCGAGACCTACGAGCAGTACTTC. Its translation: CASSQIETYEQYF.

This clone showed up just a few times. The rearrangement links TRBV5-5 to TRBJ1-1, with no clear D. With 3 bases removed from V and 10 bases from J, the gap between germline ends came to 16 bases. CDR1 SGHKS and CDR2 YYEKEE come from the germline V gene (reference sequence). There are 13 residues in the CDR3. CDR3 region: CASSSQSAFGAFF. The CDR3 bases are TGTGCCAGCAGCTCGCAAAGCGCCTTCGGAGCTTTCTTT.

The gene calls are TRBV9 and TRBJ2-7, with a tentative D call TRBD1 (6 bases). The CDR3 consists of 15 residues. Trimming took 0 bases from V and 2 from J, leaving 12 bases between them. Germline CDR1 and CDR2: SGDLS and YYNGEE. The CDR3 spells CASSVGWDTTYEQYF. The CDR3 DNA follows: TGTGCCAGCAGCGTAGGATGGGACACTACCTACGAGCAGTACTTC.

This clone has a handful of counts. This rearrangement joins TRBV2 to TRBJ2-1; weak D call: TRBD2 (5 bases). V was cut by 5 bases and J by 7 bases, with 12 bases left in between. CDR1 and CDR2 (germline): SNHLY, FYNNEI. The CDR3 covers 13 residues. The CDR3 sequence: CASSRVGGNEQFF. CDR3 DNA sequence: TGTGCCAGCAGTAGGGTAGGCGGGAATGAGCAGTTCTTC.

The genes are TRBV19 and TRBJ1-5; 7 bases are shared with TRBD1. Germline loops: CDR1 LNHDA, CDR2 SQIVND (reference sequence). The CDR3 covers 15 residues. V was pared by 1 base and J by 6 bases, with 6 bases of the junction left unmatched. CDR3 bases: TGTGCCAGTAGTATAGCTCGGGCAGGGGGTCAGCCCCAGCATTTT. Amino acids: CASSIARAGGQPQHF.

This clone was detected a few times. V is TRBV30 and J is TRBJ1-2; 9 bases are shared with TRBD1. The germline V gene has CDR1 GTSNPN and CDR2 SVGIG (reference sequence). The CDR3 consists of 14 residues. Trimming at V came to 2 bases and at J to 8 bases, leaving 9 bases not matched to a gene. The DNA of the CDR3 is TGTGCCTGGAGTCCCTTCTCGACAGGGGGAGGCTACACCTTC. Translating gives CAWSPFSTGGGYTF.

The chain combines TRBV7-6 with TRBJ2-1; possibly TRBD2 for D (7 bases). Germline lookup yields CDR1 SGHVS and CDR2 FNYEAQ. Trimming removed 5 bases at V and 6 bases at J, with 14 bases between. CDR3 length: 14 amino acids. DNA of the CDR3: TGTGCCAGCAGCCGCGGGGGCGGGTCCAATGAGCAGTTCTTC. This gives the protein CASSRGGGSNEQFF.

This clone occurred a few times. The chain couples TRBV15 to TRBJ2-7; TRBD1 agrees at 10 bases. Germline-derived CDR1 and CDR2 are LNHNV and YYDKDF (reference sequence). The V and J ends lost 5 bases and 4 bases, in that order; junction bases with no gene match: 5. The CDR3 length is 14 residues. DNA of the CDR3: TGTGCCACCAGCTCCCGGACAGGGGGTTACGAGCAGTACTTC. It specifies CATSSRTGGYEQYF.

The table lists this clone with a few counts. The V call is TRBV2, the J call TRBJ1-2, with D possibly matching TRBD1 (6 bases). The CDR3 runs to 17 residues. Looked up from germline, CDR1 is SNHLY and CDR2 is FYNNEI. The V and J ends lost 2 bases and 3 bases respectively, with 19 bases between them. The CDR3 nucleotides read TGTGCCAGCAGTGAAAATGGACGACATGGGGGCTACTATGGCTACACCTTC. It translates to CASSENGRHGGYYGYTF.

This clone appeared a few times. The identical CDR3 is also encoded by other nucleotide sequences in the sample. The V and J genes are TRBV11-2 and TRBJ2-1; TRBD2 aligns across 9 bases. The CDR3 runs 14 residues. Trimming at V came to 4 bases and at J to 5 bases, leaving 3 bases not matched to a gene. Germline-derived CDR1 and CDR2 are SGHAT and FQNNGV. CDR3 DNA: TGTGCCAGCAGCTCGACTAGCGGAGACAATGAGCAGTTCTTC. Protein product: CASSSTSGDNEQFF.

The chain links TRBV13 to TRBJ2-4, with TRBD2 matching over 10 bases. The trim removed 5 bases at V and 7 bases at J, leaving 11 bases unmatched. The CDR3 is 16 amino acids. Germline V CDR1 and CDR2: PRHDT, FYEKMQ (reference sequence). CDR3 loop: CASSGLGLAGVNIQYF. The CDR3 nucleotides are TGTGCCAGCAGCGGACTAGGGCTAGCGGGAGTGAACATTCAGTACTTC.

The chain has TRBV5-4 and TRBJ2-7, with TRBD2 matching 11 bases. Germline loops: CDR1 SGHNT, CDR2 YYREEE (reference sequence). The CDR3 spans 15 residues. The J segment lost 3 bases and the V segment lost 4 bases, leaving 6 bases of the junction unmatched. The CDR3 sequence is CASSGGTSGGYEQYF. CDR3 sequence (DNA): TGTGCCAGCAGCGGGGGGACTAGCGGAGGCTACGAGCAGTACTTC.

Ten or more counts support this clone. CDR3: CASSPSGTGNSPLHF. CDR3 DNA sequence: TGTGCCAGCAGCCCATCAGGGACAGGGAATTCACCCCTCCACTTT. V usage is TRBV9 and J usage is TRBJ1-6; 9 nucleotides match TRBD1. Germline CDR1 is SGDLS and CDR2 is YYNGEE. With 4 bases clipped from V and 7 bases from J, the junction kept 6 bases outside the gene matches. The CDR3 length is 15 residues.

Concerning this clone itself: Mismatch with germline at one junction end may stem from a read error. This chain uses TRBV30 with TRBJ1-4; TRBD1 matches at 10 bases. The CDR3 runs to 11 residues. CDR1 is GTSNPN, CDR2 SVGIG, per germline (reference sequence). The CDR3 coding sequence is TGCGGACAGGGGGAAAATGAAAAACTGTTTTTT. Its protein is CGQGENEKLFF.

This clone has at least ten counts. The CDR3 is CSTRTGPQETQYF. The CDR3, as DNA: TGCAGCACCCGGACAGGCCCCCAAGAGACCCAGTACTTC. V usage is TRBV29-1 and J usage is TRBJ2-5, with TRBD1 identical over 7 bases. CDR3 length equals 13 residues. The V and J ends lost 8 bases and 1 base, in that order; junction bases with no gene match: 7. The germline CDR1 and CDR2 sequences are SQVTM and ANQGSEA.

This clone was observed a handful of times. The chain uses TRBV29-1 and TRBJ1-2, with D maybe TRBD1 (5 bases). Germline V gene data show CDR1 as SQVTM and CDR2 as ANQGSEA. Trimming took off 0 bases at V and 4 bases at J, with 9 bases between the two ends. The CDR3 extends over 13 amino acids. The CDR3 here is CSVEDIQGYGYTF. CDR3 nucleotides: TGCAGCGTTGAAGACATCCAGGGCTATGGCTACACCTTC.

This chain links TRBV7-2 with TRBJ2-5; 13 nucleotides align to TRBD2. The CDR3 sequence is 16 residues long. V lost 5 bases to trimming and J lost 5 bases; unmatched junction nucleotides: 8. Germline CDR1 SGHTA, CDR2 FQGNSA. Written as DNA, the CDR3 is TGTGCCAGCAGCCCAACTAGCGGGGGGGGTGGGGAGACCCAGTACTTC. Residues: CASSPTSGGGGETQYF.

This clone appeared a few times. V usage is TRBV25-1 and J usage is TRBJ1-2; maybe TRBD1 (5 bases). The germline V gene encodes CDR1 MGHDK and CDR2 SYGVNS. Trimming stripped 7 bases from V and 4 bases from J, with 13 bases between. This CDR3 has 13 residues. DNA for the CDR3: TGTGCCAGCAACGGAGACAGCCTCTATGGCTACACCTTC. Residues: CASNGDSLYGYTF.

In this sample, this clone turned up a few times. The CDR3 sequence: CSVEVAGANEQFF. CDR3 in DNA: TGCAGCGTTGAGGTGGCAGGGGCTAATGAGCAGTTCTTC. This chain joins TRBV29-1 and TRBJ2-1; weak D call: TRBD1 (6 bases). Germline CDR1 and CDR2: SQVTM and ANQGSEA. The CDR3 runs 13 residues. The V and J ends lost 3 bases and 7 bases respectively, with 13 bases between them.

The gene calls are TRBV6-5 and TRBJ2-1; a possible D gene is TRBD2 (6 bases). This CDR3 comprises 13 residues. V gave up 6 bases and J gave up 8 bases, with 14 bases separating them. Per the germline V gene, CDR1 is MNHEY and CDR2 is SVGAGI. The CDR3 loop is CASRSSVRYEQFF. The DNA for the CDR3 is TGTGCCAGCAGATCTAGCGTACGGTATGAGCAGTTCTTC.